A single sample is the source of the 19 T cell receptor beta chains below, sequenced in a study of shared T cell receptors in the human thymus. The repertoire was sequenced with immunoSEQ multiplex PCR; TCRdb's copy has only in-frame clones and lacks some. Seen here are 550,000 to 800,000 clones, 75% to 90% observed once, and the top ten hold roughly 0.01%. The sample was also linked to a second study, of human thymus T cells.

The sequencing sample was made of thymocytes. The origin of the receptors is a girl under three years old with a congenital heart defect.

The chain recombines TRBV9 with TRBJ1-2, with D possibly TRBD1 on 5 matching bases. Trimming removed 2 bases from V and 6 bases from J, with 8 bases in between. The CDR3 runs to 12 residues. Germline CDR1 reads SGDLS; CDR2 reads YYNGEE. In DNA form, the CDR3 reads TGTGCCAGCAGCGTTCCGGGGGATGGCTACACCTTC. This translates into CASSVPGDGYTF.

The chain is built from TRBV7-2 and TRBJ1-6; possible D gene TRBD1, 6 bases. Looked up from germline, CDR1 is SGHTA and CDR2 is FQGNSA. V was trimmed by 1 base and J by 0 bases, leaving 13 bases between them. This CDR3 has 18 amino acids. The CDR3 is CASSLEDSKSSYNSPLHF. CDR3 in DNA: TGTGCCAGCAGCTTAGAGGACAGTAAAAGCTCCTATAATTCACCCCTCCACTTT. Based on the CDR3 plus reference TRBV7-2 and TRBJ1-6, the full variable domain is GAGVSQSPSNKVTEKGKDVELRCDPISGHTALYWYRQSLGQGLEFLIYFQGNSAPDKSGLPSDRFSAERTGGSVSTLTIQRTQQEDSAVYLCASSLEDSKSSYNSPLHFGNGTRLTVT.

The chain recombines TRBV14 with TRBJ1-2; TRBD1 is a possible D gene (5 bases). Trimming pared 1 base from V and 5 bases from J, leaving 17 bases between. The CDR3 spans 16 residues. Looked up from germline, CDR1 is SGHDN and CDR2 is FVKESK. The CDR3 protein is CASSQGNRTNAYGYTF. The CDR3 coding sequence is TGTGCCAGCAGCCAAGGGAATCGGACAAATGCTTATGGCTACACCTTC.

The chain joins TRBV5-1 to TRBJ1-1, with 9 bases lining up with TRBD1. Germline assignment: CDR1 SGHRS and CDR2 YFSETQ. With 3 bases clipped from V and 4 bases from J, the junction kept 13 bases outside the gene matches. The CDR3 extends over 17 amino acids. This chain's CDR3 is CASSCDRDRVEGTEAFF. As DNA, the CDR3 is TGCGCCAGCAGCTGCGACCGGGACAGGGTGGAGGGCACTGAAGCTTTCTTT.

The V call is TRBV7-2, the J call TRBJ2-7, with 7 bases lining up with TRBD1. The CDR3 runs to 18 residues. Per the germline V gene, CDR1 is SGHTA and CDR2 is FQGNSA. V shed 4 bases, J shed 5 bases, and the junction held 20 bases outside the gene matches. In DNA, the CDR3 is TGTGCCAGCAGCTATAAAACCCCCGCCCGGACAGGTAACAACGAGCAGTACTTC. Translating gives CASSYKTPARTGNNEQYF.

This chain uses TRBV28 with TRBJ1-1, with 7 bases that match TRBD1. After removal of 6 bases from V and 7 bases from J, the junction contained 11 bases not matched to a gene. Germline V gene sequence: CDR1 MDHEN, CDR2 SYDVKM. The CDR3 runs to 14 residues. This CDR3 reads CASSPNNRGGEAFF. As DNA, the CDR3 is TGTGCCAGCAGCCCTAACAACAGGGGCGGTGAAGCTTTCTTT.

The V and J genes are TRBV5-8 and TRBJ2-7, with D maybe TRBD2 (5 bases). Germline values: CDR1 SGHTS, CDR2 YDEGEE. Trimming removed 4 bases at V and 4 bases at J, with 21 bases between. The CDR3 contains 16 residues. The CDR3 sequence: CASSVPRDPPRYEQYF. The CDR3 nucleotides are TGTGCCAGCAGCGTGCCTCGGGATCCTCCACGGTACGAGCAGTACTTC.

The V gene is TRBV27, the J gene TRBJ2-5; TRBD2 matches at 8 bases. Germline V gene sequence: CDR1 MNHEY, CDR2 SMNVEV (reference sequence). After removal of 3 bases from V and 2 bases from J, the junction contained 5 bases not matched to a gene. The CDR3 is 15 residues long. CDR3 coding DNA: TGTGCCAGCAGTTTCCCGGGACTAGGGCAAGAGACCCAGTACTTC. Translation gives CASSFPGLGQETQYF.

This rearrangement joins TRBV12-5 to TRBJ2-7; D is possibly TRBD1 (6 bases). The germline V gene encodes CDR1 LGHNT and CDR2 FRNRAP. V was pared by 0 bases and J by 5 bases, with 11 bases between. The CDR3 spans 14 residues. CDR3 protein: CASGLVGGWDEQYF. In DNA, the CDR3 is TGTGCTAGTGGTTTGGTAGGGGGATGGGACGAGCAGTACTTC.

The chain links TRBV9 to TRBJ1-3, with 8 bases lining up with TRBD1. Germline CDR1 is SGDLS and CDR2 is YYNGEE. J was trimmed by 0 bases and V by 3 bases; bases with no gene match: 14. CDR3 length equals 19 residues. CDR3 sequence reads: CASSAWDRPRNDSGNTIYF. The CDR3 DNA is TGTGCCAGCAGCGCCTGGGACAGGCCACGAAATGACTCTGGAAACACCATATATTTT.

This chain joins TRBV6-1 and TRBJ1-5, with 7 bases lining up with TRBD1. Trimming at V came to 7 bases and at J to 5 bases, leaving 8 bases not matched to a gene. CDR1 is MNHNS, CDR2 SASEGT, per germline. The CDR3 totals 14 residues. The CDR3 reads CASTWDRIHQPQHF. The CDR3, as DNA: TGTGCCAGCACCTGGGACAGAATCCATCAGCCCCAGCATTTT.

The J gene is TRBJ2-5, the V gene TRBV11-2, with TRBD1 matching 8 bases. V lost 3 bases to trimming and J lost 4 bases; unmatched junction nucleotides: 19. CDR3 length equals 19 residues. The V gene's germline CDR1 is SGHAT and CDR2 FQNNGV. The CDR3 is CASSFEKAQGAAGRETQYF. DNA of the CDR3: TGTGCCAGCAGCTTCGAGAAAGCTCAGGGGGCCGCTGGAAGAGAGACCCAGTACTTC.

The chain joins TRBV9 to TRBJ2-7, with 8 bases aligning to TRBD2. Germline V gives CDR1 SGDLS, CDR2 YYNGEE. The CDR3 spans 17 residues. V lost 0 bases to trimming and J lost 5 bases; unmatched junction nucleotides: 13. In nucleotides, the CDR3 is TGTGCCAGCAGCGTAGGGGCAGCGGGGGCCAACCCCCACGAGCAGTACTTC. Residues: CASSVGAAGANPHEQYF.

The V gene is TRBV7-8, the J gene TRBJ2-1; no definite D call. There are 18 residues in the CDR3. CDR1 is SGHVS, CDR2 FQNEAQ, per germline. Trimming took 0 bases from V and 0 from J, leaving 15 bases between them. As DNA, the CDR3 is TGTGCCAGCAGCTTAGCCCCCAGTGTTTTCAGCTCCTACAATGAGCAGTTCTTC. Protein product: CASSLAPSVFSSYNEQFF.

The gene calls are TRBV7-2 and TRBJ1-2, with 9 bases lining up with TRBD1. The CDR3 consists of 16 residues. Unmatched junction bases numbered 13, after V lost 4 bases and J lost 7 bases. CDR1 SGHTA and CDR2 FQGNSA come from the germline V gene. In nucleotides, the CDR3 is TGTGCCAGCAGCTACGACGGGACAGGGAGACGATCTGGCTACACCTTC. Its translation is CASSYDGTGRRSGYTF.

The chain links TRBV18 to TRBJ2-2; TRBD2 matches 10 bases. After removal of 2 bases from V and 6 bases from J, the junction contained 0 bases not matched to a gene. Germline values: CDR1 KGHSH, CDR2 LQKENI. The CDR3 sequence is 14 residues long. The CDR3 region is CASSPGLAAGELFF. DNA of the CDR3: TGTGCCAGCTCACCAGGACTAGCGGCCGGGGAGCTGTTTTTT.

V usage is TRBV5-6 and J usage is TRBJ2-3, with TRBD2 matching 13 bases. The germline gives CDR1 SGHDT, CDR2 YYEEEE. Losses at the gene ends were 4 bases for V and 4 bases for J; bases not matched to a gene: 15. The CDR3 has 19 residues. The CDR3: CASSPQPQTSGGEADTQYF. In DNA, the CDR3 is TGTGCCAGCAGCCCTCAACCGCAAACTAGCGGGGGGGAGGCAGATACGCAGTATTTT.

Here the CDR3 reads CAISPQRAYEQYF. Written as DNA, the CDR3 is TGTGCCATCAGTCCACAGAGAGCCTACGAGCAGTACTTC. The chain employs TRBV10-3 and TRBJ2-7, with unresolved D. CDR1 and CDR2 (germline): ENHRY, SYGVKD. Trimming stripped 5 bases from V and 2 bases from J, with 10 bases between. This CDR3 region has 13 residues.

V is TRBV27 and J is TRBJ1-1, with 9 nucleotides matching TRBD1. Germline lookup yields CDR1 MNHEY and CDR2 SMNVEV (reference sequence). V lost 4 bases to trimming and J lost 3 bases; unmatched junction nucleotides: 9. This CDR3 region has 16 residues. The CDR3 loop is CASSYLPTGGDTEAFF. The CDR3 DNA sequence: TGTGCCAGCAGTTACCTTCCGACAGGGGGGGACACTGAAGCTTTCTTT.